The 6 T cell receptor beta chains below were found in one sample sequenced in a study of shared clonotypes between healthy human individuals. Naive CD8 cells comprised CD45RO-negative, CCR7-positively selected cells, excluding terminally differentiated effector memory CD45RA+ cells. Sequencing was performed with immunoSEQ multiplex PCR; in TCRdb, only in-frame clones are kept and a portion is missing. The sample lists 800,000 to 950,000 clones; roughly 96% were seen once. Sequenced material: naive CD8+ T cells sorted from blood. The origin of the receptors is a man aged 30 to 45 in good health.

This rearrangement joins TRBV30 to TRBJ2-3; TRBD2 agrees at 10 bases. J was trimmed by 0 bases and V by 5 bases; bases with no gene match: 5. This CDR3 region has 15 residues. Germline loops: CDR1 GTSNPN, CDR2 SVGIG (reference sequence). The CDR3 is CAWGSGRASTDTQYF. The CDR3 bases are TGTGCCTGGGGGAGCGGGAGGGCTAGCACAGATACGCAGTATTTT.

The chain links TRBV29-1 to TRBJ2-7; D is perhaps TRBD1 or TRBD2 (5 bases each). Looked up from germline, CDR1 is SQVTM and CDR2 is ANQGSEA. V was shortened by 4 bases and J by 2 bases, with 18 bases between the two germline ends. This CDR3 is 15 amino acids long. CDR3 DNA: TGCAGCGTTGTTAGTTCCGGGACCGATACCTACGAGCAGTACTTC. Translation gives CSVVSSGTDTYEQYF.

The sample holds one count of this clone. The rearrangement joins TRBV27 to TRBJ2-1, with D maybe TRBD2 (7 bases). CDR1 is MNHEY, CDR2 SMNVEV, per germline (reference sequence). The CDR3 is made up of 13 amino acids. Trimming took off 7 bases at V and 8 bases at J, with 15 bases between the two ends. CDR3 DNA: TGTGCCAGCATCCGACTAGCAGGGGATGAGCAGTTCTTC. Residues: CASIRLAGDEQFF.

J is TRBJ2-2 and V is TRBV10-3, with D perhaps TRBD2 (5 bases). The CDR3 is made up of 13 amino acids. Germline-derived CDR1 and CDR2 are ENHRY and SYGVKD. Trimming took off 10 bases at V and 5 bases at J, with 14 bases between the two ends. The CDR3 nucleotides read TGTGCCACCGAGGGCCCTGGGACCGGGGAGCTGTTTTTT. Its translation is CATEGPGTGELFF.

The chain couples TRBV6-5 to TRBJ2-1, with 7 bases lining up with TRBD2. Germline lookup yields CDR1 MNHEY and CDR2 SVGAGI. V was clipped by 6 bases and J by 7 bases; unmatched bases: 12. The CDR3 runs 15 residues. CDR3: CASRKTSPAGNEQFF. The CDR3 coding sequence is TGTGCCAGCAGAAAGACTAGCCCAGCGGGGAATGAGCAGTTCTTC.

The chain is built from TRBV6-5 and TRBJ2-2; D not certain. Deletions cut 0 bases from V and 6 bases from J, with 8 bases between. Germline CDR1 is MNHEY and CDR2 is SVGAGI. CDR3 length: 14 amino acids. Written as DNA, the CDR3 is TGTGCCAGCAGTTACTCGGGTGTGGCCGGGGAGCTGTTTTTT. It encodes CASSYSGVAGELFF.